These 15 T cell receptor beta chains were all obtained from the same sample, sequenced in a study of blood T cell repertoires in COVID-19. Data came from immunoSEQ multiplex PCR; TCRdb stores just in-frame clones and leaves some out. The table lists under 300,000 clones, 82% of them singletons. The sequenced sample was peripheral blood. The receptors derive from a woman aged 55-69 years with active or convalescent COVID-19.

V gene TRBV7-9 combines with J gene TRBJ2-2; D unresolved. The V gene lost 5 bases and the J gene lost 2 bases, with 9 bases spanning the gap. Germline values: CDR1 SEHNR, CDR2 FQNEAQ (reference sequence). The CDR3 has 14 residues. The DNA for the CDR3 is TGTGCCAGCAGCCCCGGTCCTAACACCGGGGAGCTGTTTTTT. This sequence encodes CASSPGPNTGELFF.

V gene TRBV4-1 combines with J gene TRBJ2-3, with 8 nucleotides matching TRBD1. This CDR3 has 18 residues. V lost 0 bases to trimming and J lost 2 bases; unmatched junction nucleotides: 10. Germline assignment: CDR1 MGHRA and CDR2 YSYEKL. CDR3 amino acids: CASSQEAQQGVLTDTQYF. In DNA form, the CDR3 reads TGCGCCAGCAGCCAAGAAGCTCAACAGGGGGTTCTCACAGATACGCAGTATTTT.

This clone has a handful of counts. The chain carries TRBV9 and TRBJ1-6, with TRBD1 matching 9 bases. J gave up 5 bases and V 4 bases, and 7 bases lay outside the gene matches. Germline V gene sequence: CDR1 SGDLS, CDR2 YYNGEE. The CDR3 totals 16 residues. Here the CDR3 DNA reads TGTGCCAGCAGCTCACCACAGGGGGCAGATAATTCACCCCTCCACTTT. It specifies CASSSPQGADNSPLHF.

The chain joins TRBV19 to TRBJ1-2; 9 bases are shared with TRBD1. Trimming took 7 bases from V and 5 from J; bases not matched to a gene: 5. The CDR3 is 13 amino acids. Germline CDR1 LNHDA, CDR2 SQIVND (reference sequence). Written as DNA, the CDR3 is TGTGCCAGTACCAAGGGACAGGGTTATGGCTACACCTTC. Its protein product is CASTKGQGYGYTF.

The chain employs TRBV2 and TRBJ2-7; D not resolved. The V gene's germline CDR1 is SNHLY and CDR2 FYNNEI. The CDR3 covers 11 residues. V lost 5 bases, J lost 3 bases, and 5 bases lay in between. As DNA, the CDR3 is TGTGCCAGCAGTAAACACTACGAGCAGTACTTC. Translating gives CASSKHYEQYF.

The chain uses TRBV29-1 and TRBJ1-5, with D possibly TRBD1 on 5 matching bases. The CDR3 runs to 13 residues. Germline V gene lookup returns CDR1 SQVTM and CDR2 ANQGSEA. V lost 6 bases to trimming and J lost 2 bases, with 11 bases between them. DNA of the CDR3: TGCAGCGTGGAGGGGCAGGGCAATCAGCCCCAGCATTTT. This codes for CSVEGQGNQPQHF.

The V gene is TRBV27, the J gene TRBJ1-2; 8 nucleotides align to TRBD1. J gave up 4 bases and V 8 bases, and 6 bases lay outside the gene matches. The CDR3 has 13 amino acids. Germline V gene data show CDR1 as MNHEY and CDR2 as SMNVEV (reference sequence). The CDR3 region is CASGPGQAYGYTF. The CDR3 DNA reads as TGTGCCAGCGGACCGGGACAGGCCTATGGCTACACCTTC.

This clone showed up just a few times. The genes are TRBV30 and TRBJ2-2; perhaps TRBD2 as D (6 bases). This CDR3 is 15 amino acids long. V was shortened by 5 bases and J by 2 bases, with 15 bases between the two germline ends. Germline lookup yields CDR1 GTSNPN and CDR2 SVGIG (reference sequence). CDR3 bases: TGTGCCTGGGGCACCGGGACTCTTAACACCGGGGAGCTGTTTTTT. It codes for CAWGTGTLNTGELFF.

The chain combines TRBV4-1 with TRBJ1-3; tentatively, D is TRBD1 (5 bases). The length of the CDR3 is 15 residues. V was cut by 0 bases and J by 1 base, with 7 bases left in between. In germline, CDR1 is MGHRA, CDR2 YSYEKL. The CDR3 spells CASSQDRGSGNTIYF. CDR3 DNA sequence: TGCGCCAGCAGCCAAGATCGGGGGTCTGGAAACACCATATATTTT.

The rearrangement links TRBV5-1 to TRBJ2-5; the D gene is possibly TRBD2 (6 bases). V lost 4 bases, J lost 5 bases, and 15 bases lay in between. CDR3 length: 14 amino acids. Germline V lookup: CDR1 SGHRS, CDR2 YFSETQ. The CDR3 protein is CASSPLSGRETQYF. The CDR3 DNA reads TGCGCCAGCAGCCCACTTAGCGGTCGGGAGACCCAGTACTTC.

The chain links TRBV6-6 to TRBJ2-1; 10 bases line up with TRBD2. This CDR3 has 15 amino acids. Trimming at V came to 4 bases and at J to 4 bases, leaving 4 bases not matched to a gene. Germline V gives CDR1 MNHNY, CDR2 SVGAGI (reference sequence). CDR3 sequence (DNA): TGTGCCAGCAGTTTTCAGACTAGCGGGTACAATGAGCAGTTCTTC. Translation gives CASSFQTSGYNEQFF.

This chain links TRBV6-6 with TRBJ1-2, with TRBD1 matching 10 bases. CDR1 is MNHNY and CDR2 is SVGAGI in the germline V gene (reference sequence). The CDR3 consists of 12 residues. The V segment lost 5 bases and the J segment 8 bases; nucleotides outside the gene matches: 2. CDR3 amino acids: CASSQTGGGYTF. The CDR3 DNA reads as TGTGCCAGCAGTCAGACAGGGGGCGGCTACACCTTC.

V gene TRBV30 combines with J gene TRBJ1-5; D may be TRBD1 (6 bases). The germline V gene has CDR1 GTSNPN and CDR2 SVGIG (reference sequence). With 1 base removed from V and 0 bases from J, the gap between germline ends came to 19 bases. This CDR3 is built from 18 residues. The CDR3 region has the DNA TGTGCCTGGAGTGGAGGCGGGGGCACCCAGGATAGCAATCAGCCCCAGCATTTT. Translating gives CAWSGGGGTQDSNQPQHF. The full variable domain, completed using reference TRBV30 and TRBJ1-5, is SQTIHQWPATLVQPVGSPLSLECTVEGTSNPNLYWYRQAAGRGLQLLFYSVGIGQISSEVPQNLSASRPQDRQFILSSKKLLLSDSGFYLCAWSGGGGTQDSNQPQHFGDGTRLSIL.

CDR3: CASSLLAGGSDEQYF. The CDR3 DNA sequence: TGTGCCAGCAGCCTACTAGCGGGGGGAAGCGACGAGCAGTACTTC. The chain joins TRBV6-2 or TRBV6-3 to TRBJ2-7; TRBD2 matches 12 bases. The CDR3 is made up of 15 amino acids. With 6 bases clipped from V and 5 bases from J, the junction kept 8 bases outside the gene matches. Germline V gene sequence: CDR1 MNHEY, CDR2 SVGEGT.

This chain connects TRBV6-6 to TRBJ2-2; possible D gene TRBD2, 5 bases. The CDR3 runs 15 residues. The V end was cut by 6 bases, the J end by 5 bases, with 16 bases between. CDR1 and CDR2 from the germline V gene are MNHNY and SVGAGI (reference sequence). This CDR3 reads CASSSGVYRTGELFF. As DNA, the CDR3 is TGTGCCAGCAGCTCCGGGGTATATAGGACCGGGGAGCTGTTTTTT.